One and the same sample provided the 8 T cell receptor beta chains below, sequenced in a study of beta chain features in type 1 diabetes. Isolated RNA was reverse transcribed in full, so expressed TCRB transcripts were sequenced. TCRdb's table, derived via immunoSEQ multiplex PCR, lists solely in-frame clones and lacks some. The repertoire consists of 200,000 to 250,000 clones, with less than 15% occurring once and the leading ten covering roughly 0.028%. Sample: naive CD4+ T cells from blood. The receptors here all came from a woman in her forties in good health.

This clone has just a few counts. Within the sample, other DNA sequences also encode this same CDR3. The chain recombines TRBV5-1 with TRBJ2-5, with D perhaps matching TRBD1 (6 bases). This CDR3 is built from 13 residues. The V end lost 4 bases, the J end lost 2 bases, and 9 bases lay between the germline ends. From germline, CDR1 is SGHRS and CDR2 YFSETQ. The CDR3 nucleotides are TGCGCCAGCAGCCTTCAGGGGCAAGAGACCCAGTACTTC. This encodes CASSLQGQETQYF.

This clone was picked up a small number of times. The chain joins TRBV11-2 to TRBJ2-5; 10 bases match TRBD2. CDR3 length: 15 residues. Looked up from germline, CDR1 is SGHAT and CDR2 is FQNNGV. The V segment lost 5 bases and the J segment 0 bases; nucleotides outside the gene matches: 3. CDR3 sequence: CASSQLAGYQETQYF. The CDR3 region has the DNA TGTGCCAGCAGCCAACTAGCGGGGTACCAAGAGACCCAGTACTTC.

There are a few counts of this clone. The rearrangement links TRBV11-2 to TRBJ1-2, with 9 bases aligning to TRBD1. The CDR3 length is 15 residues. In germline, CDR1 is SGHAT, CDR2 FQNNGV. The J segment lost 4 bases and the V segment lost 4 bases, leaving 7 bases of the junction unmatched. CDR3 coding DNA: TGTGCCAGCAGCTCGGGGACAGGGTTAGCCTATGGCTACACCTTC. It yields the protein CASSSGTGLAYGYTF. Variable domain in full (rest from reference TRBV11-2 and TRBJ1-2): EAGVAQSPRYKIIEKRQSVAFWCNPISGHATLYWYQQILGQGPKLLIQFQNNGVVDDSQLPKDRFSAERLKGVDSTLKIQPAKLEDSAVYLCASSSGTGLAYGYTFGSGTRLTVV.

A few counts support this clone. The genes are TRBV19 and TRBJ2-7, with D possibly being TRBD2 (6 bases). Germline V gene data show CDR1 as LNHDA and CDR2 as SQIVND (reference sequence). The CDR3 spans 15 residues. V was shortened by 5 bases and J by 0 bases, with 14 bases between the two germline ends. The CDR3 loop reads CASSAGRGSSYEQYF. CDR3 in DNA: TGTGCCAGTAGTGCGGGACGGGGAAGCTCCTACGAGCAGTACTTC.

This clone was picked up a small number of times. J is TRBJ1-3 and V is TRBV5-1, with D hard to call. Germline V gene lookup returns CDR1 SGHRS and CDR2 YFSETQ. V dropped 0 bases and J dropped 0 bases, with 13 bases sitting between them. The CDR3 consists of 17 residues. The CDR3 is CASSLEWPPNSGNTIYF. Here the CDR3 DNA reads TGCGCCAGCAGCTTGGAATGGCCGCCGAACTCTGGAAACACCATATATTTT.

The CDR3 sequence is CASSLRGAEDTQYF. For the CDR3, the DNA is TGCGCCAGCAGCTTAAGGGGCGCCGAAGATACGCAGTATTTT. The chain recombines TRBV5-1 with TRBJ2-3, with a possible D match to TRBD1 (5 bases). The V and J ends lost 2 bases and 5 bases respectively, with 12 bases between them. CDR1 and CDR2 (germline): SGHRS, YFSETQ. There are 14 residues in the CDR3.

The chain joins TRBV18 to TRBJ2-3; 9 positions match TRBD2. V shed 2 bases and J 1 base; nucleotides not matched to a gene: 4. There are 16 residues in the CDR3. Per the germline V gene, CDR1 is KGHSH and CDR2 is LQKENI. The CDR3, as DNA: TGTGCCAGCTCACCAGAGATAGCGGGGGGCACAGATACGCAGTATTTT. Its protein is CASSPEIAGGTDTQYF.

As for this clone: Compared with germline, one end of the junction differs, possibly owing to a read error. This chain uses TRBV7-7 with TRBJ2-5; perhaps TRBD1 as D (5 bases). Germline loops: CDR1 SSHAT, CDR2 FNYEAQ (reference sequence). The CDR3 contains 14 residues. Written as DNA, the CDR3 is TGTGCTAGCAGCTTAGTAAGGGCTCAGGGGACCCAGTACTTC. This translates into CASSLVRAQGTQYF.